The source of this T cell receptor beta chain is a study of human thymus T cells. Germline values: CDR1 ENHRY, CDR2 SYGVKD. This CDR3 is 16 amino acids long. The V gene lost 2 bases and the J gene lost 2 bases, with 14 bases spanning the gap. This clone was counted once. The protocol was immunoSEQ multiplex PCR, while the TCRdb copy is restricted to in-frame clones and leaves out a portion. Of about 46,000 clones in the sample, just under 95% were seen once. The TCR sequence derives from a girl under two years old with a congenital heart defect but otherwise immunologically healthy. The chain recombines TRBV10-3 with TRBJ2-3, with D uncertain. Sequencing was done on a sample of blood. The DNA of the CDR3 is TGTGCCATCAGTGAGCCTTCAAGGACCCTCACAGATACGCAGTATTTT. Encoded protein: CAISEPSRTLTDTQYF.